The sequence of this TCR beta chain was determined in a study of Ad26.COV2.S vaccination and SARS-CoV-2 variants. Study results and limitations: Placebo and vaccine recipients had non-spike TCR breadth that was similar.

The repertoire was sequenced with immunoSEQ multiplex PCR; TCRdb's copy has only in-frame clones and lacks some. The repertoire has hundreds of thousands of clones, around 87% of them found once; the top ten carry about 3.5%. As concerns this clone: The antigen remains undetermined.

Regarding treatment: roughly 19 received Ad26.COV2.S at low or high dose, single or two shots; roughly five received placebo; per-sample allocation not given. Vaccine and placebo recipients were sampled on day 63 after the first injection. An Ad26 vector was used to express Wuhan-strain SARS-CoV-2 spike as the vaccine. Germline trimming cut 0 bases from V and 1 base from J; bases unmatched to any gene: 3. The germline CDR1 and CDR2 sequences are LGHDT and YNNKEL (reference sequence). CDR3 size: 16 residues. This sequence was found in a person between 18 and 65 years old who received the Ad26.COV2.S COVID-19 vaccine or a placebo. Source: peripheral blood, taken in a trial of Ad26.COV2.S vaccine versus placebo. The V call is TRBV3-1 (or the pseudogene TRBV3-2), the J call TRBJ2-1, with TRBD2 matching 7 bases. CDR3 coding DNA: TGTGCCAGCAGCCAAGATGGCGGGAGATCCTACAATGAGCAGTTCTTC. This sequence encodes CASSQDGGRSYNEQFF.